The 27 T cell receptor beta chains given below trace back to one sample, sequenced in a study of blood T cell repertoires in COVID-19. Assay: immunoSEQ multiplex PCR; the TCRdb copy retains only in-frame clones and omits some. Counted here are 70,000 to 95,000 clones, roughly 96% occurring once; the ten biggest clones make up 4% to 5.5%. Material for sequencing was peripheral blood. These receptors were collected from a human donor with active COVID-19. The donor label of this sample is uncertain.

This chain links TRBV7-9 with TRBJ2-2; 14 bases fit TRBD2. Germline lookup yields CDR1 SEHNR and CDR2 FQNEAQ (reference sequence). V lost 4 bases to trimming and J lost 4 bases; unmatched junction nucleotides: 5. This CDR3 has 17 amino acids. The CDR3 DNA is TGTGCCAGCAGCTCGACTAGCGGGGGGGCTTTCACCGGGGAGCTGTTTTTT. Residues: CASSSTSGGAFTGELFF.

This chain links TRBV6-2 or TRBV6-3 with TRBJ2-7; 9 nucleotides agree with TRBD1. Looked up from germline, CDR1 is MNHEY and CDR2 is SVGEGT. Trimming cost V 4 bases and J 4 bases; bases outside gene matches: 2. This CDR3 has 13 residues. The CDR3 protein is CASSSTGGYEQYF. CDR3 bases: TGTGCCAGCAGTTCGACAGGGGGGTACGAGCAGTACTTC.

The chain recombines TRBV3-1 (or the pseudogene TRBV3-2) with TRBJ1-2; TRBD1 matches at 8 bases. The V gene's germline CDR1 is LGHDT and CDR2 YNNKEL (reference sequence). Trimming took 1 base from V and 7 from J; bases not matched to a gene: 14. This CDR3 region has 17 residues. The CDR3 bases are TGTGCCAGCAGCCAAGGTTGGTTCAGGGGGCCTTTTGGTGGCTACACCTTC. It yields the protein CASSQGWFRGPFGGYTF.

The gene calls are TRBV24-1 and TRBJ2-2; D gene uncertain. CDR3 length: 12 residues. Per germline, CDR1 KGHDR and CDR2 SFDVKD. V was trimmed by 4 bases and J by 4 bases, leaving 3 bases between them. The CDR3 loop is CATSDLTGELFF. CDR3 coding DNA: TGTGCCACCAGTGACCTCACCGGGGAGCTGTTTTTT.

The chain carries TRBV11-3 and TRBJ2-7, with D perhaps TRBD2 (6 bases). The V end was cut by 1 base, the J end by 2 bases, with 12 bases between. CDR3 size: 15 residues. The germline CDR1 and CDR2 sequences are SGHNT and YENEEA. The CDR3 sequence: CASSLAGGNTYEQYF. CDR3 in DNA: TGTGCCAGCAGCTTAGCCGGCGGGAACACCTACGAGCAGTACTTC.

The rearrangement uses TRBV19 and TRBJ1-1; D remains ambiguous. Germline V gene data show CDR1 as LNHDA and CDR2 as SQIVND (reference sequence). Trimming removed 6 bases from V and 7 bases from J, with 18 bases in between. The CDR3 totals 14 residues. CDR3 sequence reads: CASRRFGVRVEAFF. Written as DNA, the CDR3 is TGTGCCAGTAGGAGGTTCGGGGTGAGGGTTGAAGCTTTCTTT.

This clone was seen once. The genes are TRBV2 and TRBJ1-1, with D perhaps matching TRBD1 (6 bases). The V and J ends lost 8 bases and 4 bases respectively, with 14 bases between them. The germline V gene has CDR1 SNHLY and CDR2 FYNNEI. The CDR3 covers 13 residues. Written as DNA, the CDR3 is TGTGCCAGCGAGGGTCAGGGGCTCACTGAAGCTTTCTTT. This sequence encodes CASEGQGLTEAFF. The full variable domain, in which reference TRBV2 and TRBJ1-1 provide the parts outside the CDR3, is EPEVTQTPSHQVTQMGQEVILRCVPISNHLYFYWYRQILGQKVEFLVSFYNNEISEKSEIFDDQFSVERPDGSNFTLKIRSTKLEDSAMYFCASEGQGLTEAFFGQGTRLTVV.

The DNA for the CDR3 is TGTGCTAGTGGTTTGGGGCTTAAGGGGGCTGCAGATACGCAGTATTTT. It yields the protein CASGLGLKGAADTQYF. This chain links TRBV12-5 with TRBJ2-3; 7 nucleotides line up with TRBD1. Germline V gene sequence: CDR1 LGHNT, CDR2 FRNRAP. The length of the CDR3 is 16 residues. V was pared by 1 base and J by 4 bases, with 8 bases of the junction left unmatched.

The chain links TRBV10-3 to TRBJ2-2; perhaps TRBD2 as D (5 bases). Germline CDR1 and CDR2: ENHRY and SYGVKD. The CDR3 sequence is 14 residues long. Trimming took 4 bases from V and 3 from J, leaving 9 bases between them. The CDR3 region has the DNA TGTGCCATCAGTGCCACGAGGGACACCGGGGAGCTGTTTTTT. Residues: CAISATRDTGELFF.

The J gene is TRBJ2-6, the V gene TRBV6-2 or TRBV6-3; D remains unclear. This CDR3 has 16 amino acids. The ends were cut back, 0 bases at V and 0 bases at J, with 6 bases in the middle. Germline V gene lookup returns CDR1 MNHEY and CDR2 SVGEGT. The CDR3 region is CASSYSPLSGANVLTF. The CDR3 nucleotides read TGTGCCAGCAGTTACTCCCCCCTCTCTGGGGCCAACGTCCTGACTTTC.

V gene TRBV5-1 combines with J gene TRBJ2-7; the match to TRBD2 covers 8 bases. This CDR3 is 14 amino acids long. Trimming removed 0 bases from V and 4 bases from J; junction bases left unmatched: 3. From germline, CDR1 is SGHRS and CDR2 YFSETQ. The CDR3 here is CASSLERGNYEQYF. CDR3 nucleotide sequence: TGCGCCAGCAGCTTGGAGCGGGGGAATTACGAGCAGTACTTC.

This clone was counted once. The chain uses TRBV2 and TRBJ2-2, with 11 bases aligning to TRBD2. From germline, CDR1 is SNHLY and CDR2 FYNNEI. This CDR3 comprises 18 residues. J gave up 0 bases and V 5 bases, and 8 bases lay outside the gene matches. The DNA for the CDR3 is TGTGCCAGCAGTTCCATACTAGCGGGGGTTTCGAACACCGGGGAGCTGTTTTTT. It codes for CASSSILAGVSNTGELFF.

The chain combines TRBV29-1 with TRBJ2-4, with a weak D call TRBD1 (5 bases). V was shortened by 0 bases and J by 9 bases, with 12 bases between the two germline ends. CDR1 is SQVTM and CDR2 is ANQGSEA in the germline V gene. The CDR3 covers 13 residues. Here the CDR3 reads CSVEDQGTGIQYF. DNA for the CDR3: TGCAGCGTTGAAGATCAGGGTACAGGCATTCAGTACTTC. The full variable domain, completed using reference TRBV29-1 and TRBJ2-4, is SAVISQKPSRDICQRGTSLTIQCQVDSQVTMMFWYRQQPGQSLTLIATANQGSEATYESGFVIDKFPISRPNLTFSTLTVSNMSPEDSSIYLCSVEDQGTGIQYFGAGTRLSVL.

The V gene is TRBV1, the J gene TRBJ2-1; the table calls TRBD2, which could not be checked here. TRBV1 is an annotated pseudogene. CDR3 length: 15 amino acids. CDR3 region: CTSSRRDLPYNEQFF. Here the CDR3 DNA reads TGCACCAGCAGCCGCCGGGACTTACCCTACAATGAGCAGTTCTTC.

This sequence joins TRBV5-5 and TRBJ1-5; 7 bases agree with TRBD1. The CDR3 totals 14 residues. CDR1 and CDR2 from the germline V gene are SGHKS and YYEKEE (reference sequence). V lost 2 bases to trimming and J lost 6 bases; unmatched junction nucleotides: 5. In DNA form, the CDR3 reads TGTGCCAGCAGCTTCCAGACAGGGCCTCAGCCCCAGCATTTT. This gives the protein CASSFQTGPQPQHF. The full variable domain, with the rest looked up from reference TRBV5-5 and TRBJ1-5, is DAGVTQSPTHLIKTRGQQVTLRCSPISGHKSVSWYQQVLGQGPQFIFQYYEKEERGRGNFPDRFSARQFPNYSSELNVNALLLGDSALYLCASSFQTGPQPQHFGDGTRLSIL.

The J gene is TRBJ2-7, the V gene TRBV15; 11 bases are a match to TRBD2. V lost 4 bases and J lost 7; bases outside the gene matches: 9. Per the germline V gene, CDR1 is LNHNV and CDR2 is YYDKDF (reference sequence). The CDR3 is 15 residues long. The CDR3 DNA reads TGTGCCACCAGCAACAAACTAGCGGGAGTAAGAGAGCAGTACTTC. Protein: CATSNKLAGVREQYF.

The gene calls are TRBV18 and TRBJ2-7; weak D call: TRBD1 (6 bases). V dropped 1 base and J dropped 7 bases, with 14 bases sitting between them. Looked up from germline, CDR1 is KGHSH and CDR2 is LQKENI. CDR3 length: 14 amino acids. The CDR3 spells CASSPRTDHFEQYF. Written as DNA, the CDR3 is TGTGCCAGCTCACCACGGACAGACCATTTTGAGCAGTACTTC.

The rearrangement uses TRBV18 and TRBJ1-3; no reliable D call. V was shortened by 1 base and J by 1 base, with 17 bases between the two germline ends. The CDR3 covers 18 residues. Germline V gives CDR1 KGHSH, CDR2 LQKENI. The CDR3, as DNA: TGTGCCAGCTCACCACGTGGAGGAGCGAAAGGTTCTGGAAACACCATATATTTT. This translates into CASSPRGGAKGSGNTIYF.

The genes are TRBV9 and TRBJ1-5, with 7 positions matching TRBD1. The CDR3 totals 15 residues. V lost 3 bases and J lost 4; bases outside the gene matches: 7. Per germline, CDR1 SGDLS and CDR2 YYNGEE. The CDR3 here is CASSAYGTENQPQHF. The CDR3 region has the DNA TGTGCCAGCAGCGCCTACGGGACAGAGAATCAGCCCCAGCATTTT.

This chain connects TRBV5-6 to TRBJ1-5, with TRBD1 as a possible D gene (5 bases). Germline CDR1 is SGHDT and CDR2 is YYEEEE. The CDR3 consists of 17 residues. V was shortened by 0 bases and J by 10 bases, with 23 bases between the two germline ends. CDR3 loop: CASSLGRGEWGPLPQHF. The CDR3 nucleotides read TGTGCCAGCAGCTTGGGTAGGGGCGAGTGGGGCCCTTTACCCCAGCATTTT.

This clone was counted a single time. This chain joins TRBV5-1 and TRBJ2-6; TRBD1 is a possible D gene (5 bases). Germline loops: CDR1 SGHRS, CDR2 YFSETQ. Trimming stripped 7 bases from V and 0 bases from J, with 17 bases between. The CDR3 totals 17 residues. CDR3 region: CASPGIAESSGANVLTF. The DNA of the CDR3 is TGCGCCAGCCCAGGGATCGCGGAGTCCTCTGGGGCCAACGTCCTGACTTTC.

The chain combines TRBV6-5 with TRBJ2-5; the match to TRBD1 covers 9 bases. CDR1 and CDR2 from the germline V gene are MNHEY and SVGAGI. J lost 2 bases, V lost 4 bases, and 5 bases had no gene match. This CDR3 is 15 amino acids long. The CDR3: CASSWGQGSQETQYF. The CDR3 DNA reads TGTGCCAGCAGTTGGGGACAGGGATCGCAAGAGACCCAGTACTTC.

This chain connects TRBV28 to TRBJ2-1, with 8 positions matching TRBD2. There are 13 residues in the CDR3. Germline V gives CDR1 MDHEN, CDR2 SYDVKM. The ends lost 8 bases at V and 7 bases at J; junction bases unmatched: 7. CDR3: CASWSSGINEQFF. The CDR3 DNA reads TGTGCCAGCTGGAGTAGCGGGATAAATGAGCAGTTCTTC.

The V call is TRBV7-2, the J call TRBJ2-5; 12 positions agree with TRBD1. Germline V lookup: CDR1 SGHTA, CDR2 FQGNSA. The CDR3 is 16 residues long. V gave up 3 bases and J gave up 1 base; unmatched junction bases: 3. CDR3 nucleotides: TGTGCCAGCAGCTTGGGGACAGGGGGCGGCCAAGAGACCCAGTACTTC. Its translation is CASSLGTGGGQETQYF.

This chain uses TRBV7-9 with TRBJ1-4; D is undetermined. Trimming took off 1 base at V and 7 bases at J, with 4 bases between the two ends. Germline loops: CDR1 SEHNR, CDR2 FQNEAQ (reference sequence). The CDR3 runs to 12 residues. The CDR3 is CASSLVAEKLFF. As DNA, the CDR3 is TGTGCCAGCAGCTTAGTGGCTGAAAAACTGTTTTTT.

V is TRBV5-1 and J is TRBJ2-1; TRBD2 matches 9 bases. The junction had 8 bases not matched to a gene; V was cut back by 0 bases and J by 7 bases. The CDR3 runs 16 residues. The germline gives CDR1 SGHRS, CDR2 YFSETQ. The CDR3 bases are TGCGCCAGCAGCTTGGGTGCGGGAGGGCCTTTTAATGAGCAGTTCTTC. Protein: CASSLGAGGPFNEQFF.

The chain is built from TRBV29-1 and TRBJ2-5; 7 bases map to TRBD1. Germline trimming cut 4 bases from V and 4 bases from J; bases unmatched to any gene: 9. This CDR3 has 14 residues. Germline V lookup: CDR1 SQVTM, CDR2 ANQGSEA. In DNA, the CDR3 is TGCAGCGTTGGATCGATAGGGGGCGGAGAGACCCAGTACTTC. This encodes CSVGSIGGGETQYF.